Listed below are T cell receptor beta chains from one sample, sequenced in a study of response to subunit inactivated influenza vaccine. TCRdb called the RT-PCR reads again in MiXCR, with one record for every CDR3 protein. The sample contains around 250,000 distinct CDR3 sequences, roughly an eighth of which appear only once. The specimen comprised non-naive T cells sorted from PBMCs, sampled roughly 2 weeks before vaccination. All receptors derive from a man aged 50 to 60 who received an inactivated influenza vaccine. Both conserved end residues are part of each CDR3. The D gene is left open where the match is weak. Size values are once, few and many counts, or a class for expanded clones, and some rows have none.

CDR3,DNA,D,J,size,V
CASSYNRVGYGYTF,TGTGCCAGCAGTTACAACAGGGTTGGGTATGGCTACACCTTC,-,TRBJ1-2,few,TRBV6-5
CASSLATGITGRQGIKNIQYF,TGTGCCAGCAGCTTAGCGACGGGAATCACCGGCCGACAGGGAATAAAAAACATTCAGTACTTC,TRBD1,TRBJ2-4,many,TRBV11-1
CASSFLGGGNTIYF,TGTGCCAGCAGTTTTCTGGGGGGAGGAAACACCATATATTTT,-,TRBJ1-3,many,TRBV28
CASSFTNGRDQETQYF,TGTGCCAGCAGTTTCACGAACGGGAGGGACCAAGAGACCCAGTACTTC,TRBD2,TRBJ2-5,-,TRBV28
CASSSMRWDRGLGNTIYF,TGTGCCAGCAGTTCGATGAGATGGGACAGGGGGCTCGGAAACACCATATATTTT,TRBD1,TRBJ1-3,few,TRBV27
CASSFWLAGAGEQFF,TGTGCCAGCAGTTTTTGGCTAGCGGGCGCCGGGGAGCAGTTCTTC,TRBD2,TRBJ2-1,-,TRBV27
CASSGPSGRVNEQFF,TGTGCCAGCAGCGGCCCTAGCGGGAGGGTCAATGAGCAGTTCTTC,TRBD2,TRBJ2-1,-,TRBV6-1
CASSLRQGQGNIQYF,TGCGCCAGCAGCTTGCGACAGGGACAAGGAAACATTCAGTACTTC,TRBD1,TRBJ2-4,many,TRBV5-1
CASSPVGTGDTEAFF,TGCGCCAGCAGCCCGGTAGGAACAGGGGACACTGAAGCTTTCTTT,TRBD1,TRBJ1-1,-,TRBV5-1
CASSYTNTEAFF,TGTGCCAGCAGTTACACTAACACTGAAGCTTTCTTT,-,TRBJ1-1,-,TRBV6-2/TRBV6-3
CASSFSRDSPLHF,TGTGCCAGCAGCTTTAGTCGGGATTCACCCCTCCACTTT,-,TRBJ1-6,-,TRBV5-5
CASSPGLADDNEQFF,TGTGCCAGCAGTCCGGGACTAGCGGATGACAATGAGCAGTTCTTC,TRBD2,TRBJ2-1,few,TRBV28
CASSQDFAVAGAAGQYF,TGTGCCAGCAGCCAAGATTTTGCGGTAGCGGGCGCCGCAGGGCAGTACTTC,TRBD2,TRBJ2-7,few,TRBV14
CAISEGLAGDSTDTQYF,TGTGCCATCAGCGAGGGACTAGCGGGTGATAGCACAGATACGCAGTATTTT,TRBD2,TRBJ2-3,-,TRBV10-3
CASTLGGILQREQFF,TGTGCCAGCACCTTGGGGGGAATACTACAAAGAGAGCAGTTCTTC,-,TRBJ2-1,-,TRBV12-3/TRBV12-4
CSATGPLVTDTQYF,TGCAGTGCTACGGGACCACTGGTGACAGATACGCAGTATTTT,-,TRBJ2-3,few,TRBV20-1
CSAYPSSGQGIDTQYF,TGCAGTGCTTACCCTTCATCGGGACAGGGGATAGATACGCAGTATTTT,TRBD1,TRBJ2-3,many,TRBV20-1
CASSLGGLAGFNEQFF,TGTGCCAGCAGTTTGGGGGGACTAGCGGGATTTAATGAGCAGTTCTTC,TRBD2,TRBJ2-1,many,TRBV28
CASSQVGGSFYEQYF,TGCGCCAGCAGCCAAGTAGGGGGCTCATTTTACGAGCAGTACTTC,TRBD1,TRBJ2-7,-,TRBV4-3
CSARDGRAYNSPLHF,TGCAGTGCTAGAGATGGCAGGGCCTATAATTCACCCCTCCACTTT,-,TRBJ1-6,few,TRBV20-1
CASSRGLAGANNEQFF,TGTGCCAGCAGCCGCGGACTAGCGGGAGCAAACAATGAGCAGTTCTTC,TRBD2,TRBJ2-1,-,TRBV6-1
CASSLAGMGSGYTF,TGCGCCAGCAGCTTGGCGGGTATGGGTTCTGGCTACACCTTC,-,TRBJ1-2,many,TRBV5-1
CASSFPRQGNTGELFF,TGTGCCAGCAGTTTTCCCCGACAGGGGAACACCGGGGAGCTGTTTTTT,TRBD1,TRBJ2-2,-,TRBV27
CASSPLGGGYNEQFF,TGTGCCAGCAGCCCCTTGGGAGGGGGCTACAATGAGCAGTTCTTC,-,TRBJ2-1,few,TRBV7-9
CASSLLPTGGTSTDTQYF,TGTGCCAGCAGTTTACTCCCCACCGGCGGGACTAGCACAGATACGCAGTATTTT,-,TRBJ2-3,-,TRBV27
CATKNTGGNEQFF,TGTGCCACCAAGAACACAGGGGGCAATGAGCAGTTCTTC,TRBD1,TRBJ2-1,many,TRBV7-7
CASSLGLLETQYF,TGTGCCAGCAGTTTAGGGCTATTGGAGACCCAGTACTTC,-,TRBJ2-5,many,TRBV12-3/TRBV12-4
CASSTSGTSGTLGTQYF,TGTGCCAGCAGCACATCCGGGACTAGCGGGACCCTGGGTACGCAGTATTTT,TRBD2,TRBJ2-3,many,TRBV28
CASSLSDSADYEQYF,TGTGCCAGCAGCTTATCAGACAGTGCCGACTACGAGCAGTACTTC,-,TRBJ2-7,many,TRBV11-1
CASSRELSSQGGYDQYF,TGTGCCAGCAGCCGAGAACTGTCATCACAGGGGGGGTACGATCAGTACTTC,-,TRBJ2-7,-,TRBV6-1
CASSLYNQPQHF,TGTGCCAGCAGCTTATATAATCAGCCCCAGCATTTT,-,TRBJ1-5,many,TRBV7-2
CASSQQGSGELFF,TGTGCCAGCAGTCAACAGGGATCCGGGGAGCTGTTTTTT,-,TRBJ2-2,few,TRBV7-3
CSVEDRIRSARHPIQETQYF,TGCAGCGTTGAAGATCGGATACGGTCAGCCAGGCACCCCATCCAAGAGACCCAGTACTTC,-,TRBJ2-5,many,TRBV29-1
CAWSIGSPYEQYF,TGTGCCTGGAGTATAGGGTCCCCCTACGAGCAGTACTTC,-,TRBJ2-7,few,TRBV30
CASSLWSIGQAETDTQYF,TGTGCCAGCAGTTTATGGTCTATCGGGCAGGCTGAAACAGATACGCAGTATTTT,-,TRBJ2-3,many,TRBV27
CASSVTGSTGELFF,TGTGCCAGCAGCGTTACAGGGTCCACCGGGGAGCTGTTTTTT,-,TRBJ2-2,few,TRBV9
CASSEVAGPTYEQYF,TGTGCCAGCAGTGAAGTGGCGGGCCCCACCTACGAGCAGTACTTC,-,TRBJ2-7,-,TRBV6-1
CASSHGLAVPKNIQYF,TGCGCCAGCAGCCACGGACTAGCGGTACCCAAAAACATTCAGTACTTC,TRBD2,TRBJ2-4,few,TRBV4-3
CASSPRTEGEETQYF,TGTGCCAGCAGTCCCCGAACGGAGGGGGAAGAGACCCAGTACTTC,-,TRBJ2-5,many,TRBV12-3/TRBV12-4
CASSLSLAGASEQYF,TGTGCCAGCAGCTTGAGCCTAGCGGGAGCAAGTGAGCAGTACTTC,TRBD2,TRBJ2-7,-,TRBV5-4
CASTRQAAYEQYF,TGTGCCAGCACCAGGCAGGCCGCCTACGAGCAGTACTTC,-,TRBJ2-7,-,TRBV2
CASSVTSGGYNEQFF,TGTGCCAGCAGCGTTACTAGCGGAGGCTACAATGAGCAGTTCTTC,TRBD2,TRBJ2-1,-,TRBV9
CASSPSGLAGRVGFGSYNEQFF,TGTGCCAGCAGTCCCTCGGGACTAGCGGGAAGGGTGGGTTTTGGATCCTACAATGAGCAGTTCTTC,TRBD2,TRBJ2-1,few,TRBV25-1
CASSLGQGNSGANVLTF,TGTGCCAGCAGTCTCGGACAGGGCAACTCTGGGGCCAACGTCCTGACTTTC,TRBD1,TRBJ2-6,many,TRBV12-3/TRBV12-4
CASSPHGGGGTQYF,TGTGCCAGCAGTCCCCATGGCGGAGGGGGGACCCAGTACTTC,-,TRBJ2-5,-,TRBV6-2/TRBV6-3
CASRAGVSAQYF,TGTGCCAGCAGAGCGGGAGTTAGTGCGCAGTATTTT,TRBD2,TRBJ2-3,-,TRBV2
CASSLLVATNEKLFF,TGTGCCAGCAGCTTGTTGGTCGCAACTAATGAAAAACTGTTTTTT,-,TRBJ1-4,many,TRBV7-2
CASSIRDTGELFF,TGCGCCAGCAGCATCAGGGACACCGGGGAGCTGTTTTTT,-,TRBJ2-2,many,TRBV5-1
CASFEFKGNYGYTF,TGTGCCAGCTTCGAGTTTAAGGGGAACTATGGCTACACCTTC,-,TRBJ1-2,few,TRBV28
CASILMGGPVTDTQYF,TGTGCCAGCATCCTAATGGGGGGACCGGTCACAGATACGCAGTATTTT,-,TRBJ2-3,-,TRBV3-1
CASSYTVANYGYTF,TGTGCCAGCAGTTACACGGTAGCTAACTATGGCTACACCTTC,-,TRBJ1-2,few,TRBV6-2/TRBV6-3
CASSRSRVMSNQPQHF,TGTGCCAGCAGCCGTAGCCGAGTTATGAGCAATCAGCCCCAGCATTTT,-,TRBJ1-5,many,TRBV7-8
CSASSSVEQFF,TGCAGTGCTAGTTCTAGCGTTGAGCAGTTCTTC,-,TRBJ2-1,-,TRBV20-1
CASSQDGDAAYNEQFF,TGCGCCAGCAGCCAAGATGGGGACGCAGCCTACAATGAGCAGTTCTTC,-,TRBJ2-1,few,TRBV4-3
CASSLASTSRVGELFF,TGTGCCAGCAGCTTAGCGTCTACGTCCCGGGTCGGGGAGCTGTTTTTT,-,TRBJ2-2,-,TRBV7-2
CAIGNGDPFQQETQYF,TGTGCCATCGGTAACGGGGACCCCTTCCAACAAGAGACCCAGTACTTC,-,TRBJ2-5,many,TRBV10-3